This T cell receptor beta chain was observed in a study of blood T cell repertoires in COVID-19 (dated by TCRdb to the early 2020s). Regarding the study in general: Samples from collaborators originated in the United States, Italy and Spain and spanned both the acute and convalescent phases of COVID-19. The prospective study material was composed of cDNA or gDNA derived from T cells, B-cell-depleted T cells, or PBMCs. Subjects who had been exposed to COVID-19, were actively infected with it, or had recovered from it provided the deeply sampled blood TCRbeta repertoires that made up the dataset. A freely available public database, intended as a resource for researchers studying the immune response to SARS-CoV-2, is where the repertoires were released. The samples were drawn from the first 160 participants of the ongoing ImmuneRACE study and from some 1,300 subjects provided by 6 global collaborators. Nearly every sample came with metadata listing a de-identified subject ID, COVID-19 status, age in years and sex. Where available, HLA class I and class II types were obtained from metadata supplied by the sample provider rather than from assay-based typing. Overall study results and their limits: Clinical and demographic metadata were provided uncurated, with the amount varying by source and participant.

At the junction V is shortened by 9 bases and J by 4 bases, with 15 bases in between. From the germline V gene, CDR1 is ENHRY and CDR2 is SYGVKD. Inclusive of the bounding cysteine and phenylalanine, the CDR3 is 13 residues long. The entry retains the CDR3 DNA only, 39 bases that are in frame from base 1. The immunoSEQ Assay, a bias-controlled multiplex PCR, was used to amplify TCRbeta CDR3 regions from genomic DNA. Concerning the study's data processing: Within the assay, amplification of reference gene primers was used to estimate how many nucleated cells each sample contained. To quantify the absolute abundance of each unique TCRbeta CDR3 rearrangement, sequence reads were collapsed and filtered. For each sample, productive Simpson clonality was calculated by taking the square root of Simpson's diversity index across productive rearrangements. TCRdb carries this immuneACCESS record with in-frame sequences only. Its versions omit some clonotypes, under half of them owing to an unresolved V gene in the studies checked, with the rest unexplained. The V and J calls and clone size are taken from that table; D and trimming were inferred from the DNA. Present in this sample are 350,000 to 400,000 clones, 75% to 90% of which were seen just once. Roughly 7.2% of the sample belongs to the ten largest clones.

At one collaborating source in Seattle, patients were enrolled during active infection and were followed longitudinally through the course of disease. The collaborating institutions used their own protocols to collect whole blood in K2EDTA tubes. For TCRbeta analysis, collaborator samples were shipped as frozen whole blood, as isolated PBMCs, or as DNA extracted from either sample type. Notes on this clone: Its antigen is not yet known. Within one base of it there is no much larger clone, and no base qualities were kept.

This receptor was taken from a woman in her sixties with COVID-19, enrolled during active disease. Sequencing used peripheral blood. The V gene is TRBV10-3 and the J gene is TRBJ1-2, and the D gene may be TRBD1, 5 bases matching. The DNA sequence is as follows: TGTGCCATATGGCGGGGCAAGCTCTATGGCTACACCTTC. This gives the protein CAIWRGKLYGYTF.